The rows below give T cell receptor beta chains drawn from one sample of a study of blood T cell repertoires in COVID-19. Some clones are missing from TCRdb's copy, which holds only in-frame ones; the method was immunoSEQ multiplex PCR. Here the sample spans around 260,000 clones, 83% being singletons. The sample was peripheral blood. All receptors come from a woman aged 45-60 years who had recovered from COVID-19. CDR3s include the opening cysteine and the closing phenylalanine or tryptophan. A D gene is named only where the DNA matches it firmly. Some rows mark clone size as missing; the rest say once, few, many or name a class of expanded clone.

j_gene,v_gene,abundance,d_gene,CDR3aa,CDR3nt
TRBJ2-4,TRBV11-2,-,TRBD2,CASSKWTSEGNIQYF,TGTGCCAGCAGCAAATGGACTAGCGAGGGAAACATTCAGTACTTC
TRBJ2-2,TRBV19,-,-,CASTLRGYGELFF,TGTGCCAGTACCTTAAGAGGGTACGGGGAGCTGTTTTTT
TRBJ2-1,TRBV11-2,-,-,CASSSLQDRAYNEQFF,TGTGCCAGCAGCTCCCTCCAGGACAGAGCCTACAATGAGCAGTTCTTC
TRBJ2-5,TRBV5-1,-,TRBD1,CASSPGQTEFEETQYF,TGCGCCAGCAGCCCGGGACAGACAGAGTTTGAGGAGACCCAGTACTTC
TRBJ2-5,TRBV29-1,-,TRBD2,CSVGLAGGVETQYF,TGCAGCGTTGGACTAGCGGGAGGGGTGGAGACCCAGTACTTC
TRBJ2-2,TRBV12-3/TRBV12-4,-,-,CASSPDTGELFF,TGTGCCAGCAGTCCCGACACCGGGGAGCTGTTTTTT
TRBJ1-2,TRBV24-1,-,-,CATSDPNREPENYGYTF,TGTGCCACCAGTGACCCTAACAGGGAACCGGAAAACTATGGCTACACCTTC
TRBJ1-5,TRBV28,-,-,CASIPGGSNQPQHF,TGTGCCAGCATCCCTGGGGGGAGCAATCAGCCCCAGCATTTT
TRBJ2-1,TRBV6-5,many,-,CASSRLLGSGNEQFF,TGTGCCAGCAGCCGTCTCCTTGGGTCAGGGAATGAGCAGTTCTTC
TRBJ2-2,TRBV28,-,TRBD2,CASSFRGRAPGELFF,TGTGCCAGCAGTTTCCGCGGGAGGGCCCCCGGGGAGCTGTTTTTT
TRBJ1-5,TRBV2,-,TRBD1,CASSEFSGGQPQHF,TGTGCCAGCAGTGAATTTTCAGGGGGACAGCCCCAGCATTTT
TRBJ1-6,TRBV6-4,-,TRBD1,CASSGGQENSPLHF,TGTGCCAGCAGCGGGGGACAGGAGAATTCACCCCTCCACTTT
TRBJ2-3,TRBV9,-,TRBD2,CASSAGTSGSTDTQYF,TGTGCCAGCAGCGCAGGGACTAGCGGATCAACAGATACGCAGTATTTT
TRBJ2-5,TRBV6-5,-,-,CASSYSGRQETQYF,TGTGCCAGCAGTTACTCGGGCAGACAAGAGACCCAGTACTTC
TRBJ2-7,TRBV3-1/TRBV3-2,-,-,CASSQDVGGREQYF,TGTGCCAGCAGCCAAGATGTGGGAGGACGCGAGCAGTACTTC
TRBJ2-7,TRBV2,-,TRBD2,CATSSGSPVEQYF,TGTGCCACCTCTAGCGGGAGTCCCGTCGAGCAGTACTTC
TRBJ2-4,TRBV4-3,-,-,CASSQDPQGGNIQYF,TGCGCCAGCAGCCAAGATCCACAGGGTGGGAACATTCAGTACTTC
TRBJ1-1,TRBV4-1,-,-,CASSQDQGTEAFF,TGCGCCAGCAGCCAAGATCAGGGAACTGAAGCTTTCTTT
TRBJ2-5,TRBV4-1,-,TRBD2,CASSQDSGRETQYF,TGCGCCAGCAGCCAAGATAGCGGGAGGGAGACCCAGTACTTC
TRBJ1-1,TRBV28,-,TRBD1,CASSPAVRGERNTEAFF,TGTGCCAGCAGTCCCGCCGTCAGGGGGGAAAGAAACACTGAAGCTTTCTTT
TRBJ2-7,TRBV24-1,-,-,CATQGSLSYEQYF,TGTGCCACTCAGGGATCCCTATCCTACGAGCAGTACTTC
TRBJ2-7,TRBV5-6,-,-,CASSFQSGGEQYF,TGTGCCAGCAGCTTTCAATCCGGGGGAGAGCAGTACTTC
TRBJ2-3,TRBV27,-,TRBD2,CASSLLRQFTSGSLTVDTQYF,TGTGCCAGCAGTTTACTTCGGCAGTTCACTAGCGGGAGCCTCACGGTGGATACGCAGTATTTT
TRBJ1-5,TRBV10-3,-,-,CAIRGTEGYQPQHF,TGTGCCATCAGGGGAACAGAGGGTTATCAGCCCCAGCATTTT
TRBJ2-1,TRBV12-3/TRBV12-4,-,TRBD2,CASRLAGSNEQFF,TGTGCCAGCAGGCTAGCGGGAAGCAATGAGCAGTTCTTC
TRBJ1-2,TRBV5-4,-,-,CASSPWRGEWENGYTF,TGTGCCAGCAGCCCTTGGCGCGGGGAATGGGAAAATGGCTACACCTTC
TRBJ2-4,TRBV30,-,-,CAWSSRGDIQYF,TGTGCCTGGAGTTCCAGGGGCGACATTCAGTACTTC
TRBJ2-1,TRBV7-3,-,TRBD2,CASSLDSGIGNEQFF,TGTGCCAGCAGCTTAGATAGCGGGATAGGAAATGAGCAGTTCTTC
TRBJ1-1,TRBV12-3/TRBV12-4,-,-,CASRPTGNPEAFF,TGTGCCAGCAGGCCAACAGGTAATCCTGAAGCTTTCTTT
TRBJ2-3,TRBV28,once,-,CAASRDTQYF,TGTGCCGCGTCCCGGGATACGCAGTATTTT
TRBJ2-1,TRBV7-6,-,-,CASSPLGRDYNEQFF,TGTGCCAGCAGCCCCCTAGGCAGGGACTACAATGAGCAGTTCTTC
TRBJ1-5,TRBV30,few,-,CAWSGESPNQPQHF,TGTGCCTGGAGTGGGGAGAGTCCTAATCAGCCCCAGCATTTT
TRBJ2-5,TRBV28,-,TRBD1,CTTAGGSETQYF,TGTACGACAGCAGGGGGCTCAGAGACCCAGTACTTC
TRBJ2-1,TRBV7-2,-,TRBD2,CASSLMGEGEQFF,TGTGCCAGCAGCTTAATGGGGGAGGGAGAGCAGTTCTTC
TRBJ2-7,TRBV4-3,-,TRBD2,CASSQEFSGGTTYEQYF,TGCGCCAGCAGCCAAGAGTTTAGCGGGGGGACTACCTACGAGCAGTACTTC
TRBJ1-4,TRBV28,-,TRBD1,CASSGGGGGNEKLFF,TGTGCCAGCAGTGGAGGGGGCGGTGGCAATGAAAAACTGTTTTTT
TRBJ1-2,TRBV6-5,-,-,CASGEGTNYGYTF,TGTGCCAGCGGGGAGGGGACTAACTATGGCTACACCTTC
TRBJ1-4,TRBV4-3,few,-,CASSQDKAGLREKLFF,TGCGCCAGCAGCCAAGATAAGGCAGGGCTGCGGGAAAAACTGTTTTTT
TRBJ2-1,TRBV28,-,-,CAPLGGNEQFF,TGTGCCCCCCTTGGGGGGAATGAGCAGTTCTTC
TRBJ2-3,TRBV5-1,-,TRBD2,CASSWAGASTDTQYF,TGCGCCAGCAGCTGGGCGGGAGCTAGCACAGATACGCAGTATTTT
TRBJ2-7,TRBV6-1,-,TRBD1,CASSKGDSSYEQYF,TGTGCCAGCAGTAAAGGGGACAGCTCCTACGAGCAGTACTTC
TRBJ1-1,TRBV3-1/TRBV3-2,-,TRBD1,CASSRPLTGRTEAFF,TGTGCCAGCAGCCGCCCACTGACAGGGCGTACTGAAGCTTTCTTT
TRBJ2-2,TRBV28,-,TRBD2,CASSGSGLAGPNTGELFF,TGTGCCAGCAGTGGGTCTGGATTAGCGGGGCCGAACACCGGGGAGCTGTTTTTT
TRBJ2-5,TRBV7-9,few,-,CASSAIWKGLETQYF,TGTGCCAGCAGCGCGATCTGGAAGGGGTTGGAGACCCAGTACTTC
TRBJ1-2,TRBV10-3,-,TRBD1,CAISERTGGYGYTF,TGTGCCATCAGTGAGAGGACAGGGGGTTATGGCTACACCTTC
TRBJ2-7,TRBV9,-,-,CASSVGGGIRVGEQYF,TGTGCCAGCAGCGTAGGAGGGGGAATCCGAGTCGGGGAGCAGTACTTC
TRBJ1-5,TRBV19,-,-,CASNKDSFNQPQHF,TGTGCCAGTAATAAGGACAGTTTCAATCAGCCCCAGCATTTT
TRBJ1-4,TRBV15,-,TRBD1,CATSGGQGATNEKLFF,TGTGCCACCAGCGGAGGACAGGGAGCAACTAATGAAAAACTGTTTTTT
TRBJ1-2,TRBV25-1,-,-,CASLPGGGPYGYTF,TGTGCCAGCCTGCCGGGGGGGGGACCATATGGCTACACCTTC
TRBJ2-1,TRBV28,-,-,CASSLSRGREQFF,TGTGCCAGCAGTTTGTCCCGCGGGCGTGAGCAGTTCTTC
TRBJ2-1,TRBV18,-,TRBD2,CASSPPSGGDSYNEQFF,TGTGCCAGCTCACCACCTAGCGGGGGGGACTCCTACAATGAGCAGTTCTTC
TRBJ1-3,TRBV3-1/TRBV3-2,-,-,CASSSWSSGNTIYF,TGTGCCAGCAGTTCATGGAGCTCTGGAAACACCATATATTTT
TRBJ2-3,TRBV7-3,-,-,CASSSSDTQYF,TGTGCCAGCAGCTCGTCAGATACGCAGTATTTT
TRBJ1-2,TRBV4-3,-,TRBD1,CASSQDYGTGAGYTF,TGCGCCAGCAGCCAAGATTACGGGACAGGGGCGGGCTACACCTTC
TRBJ1-3,TRBV10-3,-,TRBD1,CAIKGDSSGNTIYF,TGTGCCATCAAGGGGGACAGCTCTGGAAACACCATATATTTT